Presented here are 32 T cell receptor beta chains from one specimen sequenced in a study of blood T cells in healthy people across ages (dated by TCRdb to 2014 to 2015). The library was produced with 5' RACE. The listed sequencing device is Illumina HiSeq 2500. The second PCR ran for roughly 7 to 11 cycles and used a J-beta primer mix along with a sample-barcoded 5' primer. TCRdb reprocessing: public reads trimmed at Q25 with fastp, clones called with MiXCR, in-frame beta chains kept. Rows with a matching CDR3 protein are joined into one entry that keeps the most common DNA and genes. For this sample there are about a million distinct CDR3 sequences; 35% to 40% appear just once. Around 14% of the sample is in the top ten clones. Sequenced input: blood. The source of these receptors is a man younger than 30 in good health.

The chain has TRBV13 and TRBJ1-2, with D tentatively TRBD1 (5 bases). CDR1 and CDR2 from the germline V gene are PRHDT and FYEKMQ (reference sequence). The CDR3 contains 14 residues. The V end was cut by 1 base, the J end by 6 bases, with 12 bases between. CDR3 protein: CASSLVPGQDGYTF. The CDR3 coding sequence is TGTGCCAGCAGCTTAGTTCCAGGGCAAGATGGCTACACCTTC.

The chain links TRBV15 to TRBJ1-4; unclear D gene. The germline V and J ends were trimmed by 8 bases and 3 bases, with 19 bases remaining between them. Germline lookup yields CDR1 LNHNV and CDR2 YYDKDF (reference sequence). CDR3 length: 16 residues. The CDR3 region has the DNA TGTGCCACCGGCCGAGACTATTCAGGAGCTAATGAAAAACTGTTTTTT. Translating it yields CATGRDYSGANEKLFF.

The chain combines TRBV5-6 with TRBJ2-1; the match to TRBD2 covers 9 bases. The CDR3 extends over 16 amino acids. Trimming took 5 bases from V and 1 from J; bases not matched to a gene: 7. CDR1 SGHDT and CDR2 YYEEEE come from the germline V gene. Written as DNA, the CDR3 is TGTGCCAGCAGTCGAGGGACTAGCCCATCCTACAATGAGCAGTTCTTC. Translated: CASSRGTSPSYNEQFF.

About this clonotype itself: At one of its ends the junction is not consistent with the germline gene, which may arise from a read error. The chain has TRBV4-1 and TRBJ2-3, with D perhaps matching TRBD1 or TRBD2 (7 bases each). The CDR3 length is 17 residues. From germline, CDR1 is MGHRA and CDR2 YSYEKL. CDR3 nucleotides: TGCGCCAGCAGCTCAGGGGGGGGACGATACGGCACAGGTACGCAGTATTTT. This gives the protein CASSSGGGRYGTGTQYF.

The chain employs TRBV6-2 or TRBV6-3 and TRBJ2-7; D is unresolved. This CDR3 region has 13 residues. Deletions cut 5 bases from V and 0 bases from J, with 8 bases between. Per the germline V gene, CDR1 is MNHEY and CDR2 is SVGEGT. As DNA, the CDR3 is TGTGCCAGCAGTAAATCCCTCTCCTACGAGCAGTACTTC. Amino acid sequence: CASSKSLSYEQYF.

This chain connects TRBV12-3 or TRBV12-4 to TRBJ2-3; D possibly corresponds to TRBD2 (5 bases). The CDR3 loop spans 16 amino acids. V was trimmed by 3 bases and J by 4 bases, leaving 17 bases between them. The CDR3 region is CASSFKVSGRSDTQYF. The DNA of the CDR3 is TGTGCCAGCAGTTTTAAAGTGAGCGGTCGTTCAGATACGCAGTATTTT.

The chain links TRBV20-1 to TRBJ2-4; D possibly uses TRBD1 or TRBD2 (5 bases each). Germline CDR1 reads DFQATT; CDR2 reads SNEGSKA (reference sequence). Between the trimmed V and J ends, which lost 1 base and 13 bases, there was a span of 20 bases. The CDR3 runs to 14 residues. The CDR3 bases are TGCAGTGCTAGAGTTACAGGACATCAAAGGGAGCAGTACTTC. It codes for CSARVTGHQREQYF.

The rearrangement links TRBV24-1 to TRBJ2-1, with TRBD2 matching over 7 bases. Trimming took 8 bases from V and 5 from J; bases not matched to a gene: 5. The CDR3 spans 13 residues. CDR1 and CDR2 (germline): KGHDR, SFDVKD. The chain's CDR3 is CATTAGEDNEQFF. DNA of the CDR3: TGTGCCACCACTGCGGGGGAGGACAATGAGCAGTTCTTC.

This clonotype was seen ten or more times. The chain employs TRBV27 and TRBJ2-6; D uncertain. Germline values: CDR1 MNHEY, CDR2 SMNVEV (reference sequence). The V end lost 2 bases, the J end lost 0 bases, and 14 bases lay between the germline ends. The CDR3 extends over 18 amino acids. The CDR3 DNA reads TGTGCCAGCAGTTTACTCCAGGTCCTGCCCTCTGGGGCCAACGTCCTGACTTTC. Translating gives CASSLLQVLPSGANVLTF.

As to this clonotype: The junction departs from germline at one end; a sequencing error may be responsible. V usage is TRBV7-3 and J usage is TRBJ2-1; 13 positions match TRBD2. CDR3 length: 14 residues. Per germline, CDR1 SGHTA and CDR2 FQGTGA. Written as DNA, the CDR3 is TGTGCCTGCAGCCCCGTGACTAGCGGGGGGCAGCAGTTCTTC. This sequence encodes CACSPVTSGGQQFF.

The V gene is TRBV15, the J gene TRBJ2-3; no clear D. Germline CDR1 reads LNHNV; CDR2 reads YYDKDF (reference sequence). This CDR3 has 13 amino acids. With 3 bases removed from V and 3 bases from J, the gap between germline ends came to 7 bases. The CDR3 DNA reads as TGTGCCACCAGCAGGGCTGTTACAGATACGCAGTATTTT. Its protein product is CATSRAVTDTQYF.

This chain uses TRBV9 with TRBJ2-5; D call uncertain. The end of the DNA aligns better with TRBJ2-7, so the J call may be wrong. The CDR3 totals 13 residues. The germline V gene has CDR1 SGDLS and CDR2 YYNGEE. The CDR3 reads CASSVEFNSEQYF. DNA for the CDR3: TGTGCCAGCAGCGTCGAATTTAACTCCGAGCAGTACTTC.

The V gene is TRBV2, the J gene TRBJ2-3; tentative D call: TRBD1 (5 bases). The V gene lost 3 bases and the J gene lost 1 base, with 8 bases spanning the gap. Germline V gene sequence: CDR1 SNHLY, CDR2 FYNNEI. The CDR3 has 14 amino acids. CDR3 amino acids: CASSDGRGTDTQYF. In DNA form, the CDR3 reads TGTGCCAGCAGTGACGGCAGGGGCACAGATACGCAGTATTTT. Complete variable domain (other parts from reference TRBV2 and TRBJ2-3): EPEVTQTPSHQVTQMGQEVILRCVPISNHLYFYWYRQILGQKVEFLVSFYNNEISEKSEIFDDQFSVERPDGSNFTLKIRSTKLEDSAMYFCASSDGRGTDTQYFGPGTRLTVL.

The gene calls are TRBV28 and TRBJ2-7; 7 positions agree with TRBD1. V was clipped by 7 bases and J by 6 bases; unmatched bases: 12. This CDR3 region has 14 residues. Germline-derived CDR1 and CDR2 are MDHEN and SYDVKM. CDR3 coding DNA: TGTGCCAGCACCCCAAGCGACAGGGTTAGCGAGCAGTACTTC. This codes for CASTPSDRVSEQYF. The full variable domain, with the rest looked up from reference TRBV28 and TRBJ2-7, is DVKVTQSSRYLVKRTGEKVFLECVQDMDHENMFWYRQDPGLGLRLIYFSYDVKMKEKGDIPEGYSVSREKKERFSLILESASTNQTSMYLCASTPSDRVSEQYFGPGTRLTVT.

The CDR3 sequence: CAITDRGDQPQHF. CDR3 in DNA: TGTGCCATCACCGATCGGGGAGATCAGCCCCAGCATTTT. The chain couples TRBV10-3 to TRBJ1-5; D unclear. There are 13 residues in the CDR3. V lost 7 bases to trimming and J lost 5 bases, with 12 bases between them. CDR1 is ENHRY and CDR2 is SYGVKD in the germline V gene.

This clonotype was detected a few times. The chain links TRBV7-2 to TRBJ2-5; 7 bases fit TRBD1. The CDR3 is made up of 14 amino acids. V lost 1 base to trimming and J lost 5 bases; unmatched junction nucleotides: 4. The germline V gene has CDR1 SGHTA and CDR2 FQGNSA. The CDR3 region is CASSLGDRAETQYF. Written as DNA, the CDR3 is TGTGCCAGCAGCTTAGGTGACAGGGCGGAGACCCAGTACTTC.

The CDR3: CASSPPPGTGRTDTQYF. The CDR3 DNA reads TGTGCCAGCAGTCCACCCCCGGGGACAGGGCGCACAGATACGCAGTATTTT. This chain uses TRBV27 with TRBJ2-3, with 9 bases lining up with TRBD1. There are 17 residues in the CDR3. Unmatched junction bases numbered 10, after V lost 5 bases and J lost 1 base. Germline CDR1 is MNHEY and CDR2 is SMNVEV (reference sequence).

The chain links TRBV9 to TRBJ1-2, with 7 bases lining up with TRBD1. The V segment lost 7 bases and the J segment 3 bases; nucleotides outside the gene matches: 6. The CDR3 spans 13 residues. Per the germline V gene, CDR1 is SGDLS and CDR2 is YYNGEE. The CDR3 here is CASGGTAYYGYTF. The CDR3 nucleotides are TGTGCCAGCGGGGGGACAGCTTACTATGGCTACACCTTC. Looking up the rest from reference TRBV9 and TRBJ1-2 gives the full variable domain: DSGVTQTPKHLITATGQRVTLRCSPRSGDLSVYWYQQSLDQGLQFLIQYYNGEERAKGNILERFSAQQFPDLHSELNLSSLELGDSALYFCASGGTAYYGYTFGSGTRLTVV.

This rearrangement joins TRBV3-1 to TRBJ1-1; D remains ambiguous. The CDR3 is made up of 13 amino acids. The ends were cut back, 0 bases at V and 7 bases at J, with 9 bases in the middle. Germline loops: CDR1 LGHDT, CDR2 YNNKEL (reference sequence). CDR3 residues: CASSQDLANEAFF. CDR3 bases: TGTGCCAGCAGCCAAGATTTGGCGAATGAAGCTTTCTTT.

This clonotype was detected only a few times. The chain employs TRBV29-1 and TRBJ1-1, with 7 bases lining up with TRBD1. Germline V lookup: CDR1 SQVTM, CDR2 ANQGSEA. The CDR3 runs 13 residues. J lost 3 bases, V lost 5 bases, and 6 bases had no gene match. CDR3 loop: CSVSTGYYTEAFF. CDR3 nucleotide sequence: TGCAGCGTTTCGACAGGGTATTACACTGAAGCTTTCTTT.

A word on this clonotype: The junction departs from germline at one end; a sequencing error may be responsible. The rearrangement links TRBV25-1 to TRBJ1-2, with TRBD1 matching over 7 bases. The CDR3 runs to 13 residues. From germline, CDR1 is MGHDK and CDR2 SYGVNS. This CDR3 reads CASSRDRVTGCTF. The DNA of the CDR3 is TGTGCCAGCAGTCGAGACAGGGTAACAGGCTGCACCTTC.

This clonotype was seen a handful of times. The V and J genes are TRBV14 and TRBJ2-3; a weak D match, TRBD1 (6 bases). CDR3 length equals 15 residues. Trimming took off 5 bases at V and 0 bases at J, with 12 bases between the two ends. Germline V gene lookup returns CDR1 SGHDN and CDR2 FVKESK. The CDR3 loop reads CASSGTRTSTDTQYF. In DNA, the CDR3 is TGTGCCAGCAGCGGGACACGGACTAGCACAGATACGCAGTATTTT.

This clonotype was found many times. The rearrangement joins TRBV5-1 to TRBJ2-3; possibly TRBD2 for D (6 bases). Germline lookup yields CDR1 SGHRS and CDR2 YFSETQ. The CDR3 length is 15 residues. Trimming pared 1 base from V and 0 bases from J, leaving 9 bases between. This CDR3 reads CASSLRGSSTDTQYF. In nucleotides, the CDR3 is TGCGCCAGCAGCTTGCGGGGGAGTAGCACAGATACGCAGTATTTT.

The sample holds many counts of this clonotype. This chain joins TRBV20-1 and TRBJ1-1; no firm D call. The V and J ends lost 6 bases and 1 base respectively, with 15 bases between them. This CDR3 region has 14 residues. Germline V CDR1 and CDR2: DFQATT, SNEGSKA (reference sequence). The CDR3 DNA reads as TGCAGTGCCCGAAGACTCGAGTGGAACACTGAAGCTTTCTTT. This gives the protein CSARRLEWNTEAFF.

V usage is TRBV20-1 and J usage is TRBJ2-5, with D unresolved. The end of the DNA is better explained by TRBJ2-7, so the J call may be wrong. The CDR3 has 12 amino acids. Germline lookup yields CDR1 DFQATT and CDR2 SNEGSKA (reference sequence). As DNA, the CDR3 is TGCAGTGCCGACTGGCAGGCTAGCGAGCAGTACTTC. Translated, it gives CSADWQASEQYF.

This clonotype was seen only a few times. The genes are TRBV12-3 or TRBV12-4 and TRBJ1-5; no clear D. Trimming took 7 bases from V and 6 from J, leaving 13 bases between them. The CDR3 loop spans 13 amino acids. The CDR3 spells CASTSGFGQPQHF. The CDR3 DNA reads TGTGCCAGCACGTCGGGATTCGGTCAGCCCCAGCATTTT.

This clonotype was detected many times. The rearrangement uses TRBV11-2 and TRBJ1-1; TRBD1 agrees at 8 bases. Losses at the gene ends were 5 bases for V and 1 base for J; bases not matched to a gene: 3. The CDR3 loop spans 14 amino acids. Per the germline V gene, CDR1 is SGHAT and CDR2 is FQNNGV. CDR3 DNA sequence: TGTGCCAGCAGCAGACAGGGGAAGAACACTGAAGCTTTCTTT. Its protein product is CASSRQGKNTEAFF.

This clonotype came up a few times. This chain links TRBV6-1 with TRBJ2-1; TRBD1 aligns across 7 bases. The germline V gene has CDR1 MNHNS and CDR2 SASEGT. With V trimmed by 9 bases and J by 8 bases, 4 bases remained unmatched. This CDR3 contains 11 residues. The CDR3 is CARGTGDEQFF. Written as DNA, the CDR3 is TGTGCCAGGGGTACAGGGGATGAGCAGTTCTTC.

In its sample, this clonotype was seen a few times. The V call is TRBV9, the J call TRBJ2-1; D call uncertain. CDR3 length equals 15 residues. Germline values: CDR1 SGDLS, CDR2 YYNGEE. Trimming stripped 2 bases from V and 0 bases from J, with 9 bases between. The CDR3 region is CASSVLGNSYNEQFF. In DNA form, the CDR3 reads TGTGCCAGCAGCGTTTTAGGGAACTCCTACAATGAGCAGTTCTTC.

With regard to this clonotype: A much larger clone sits a single nucleotide away, making a read error possible. The chain couples TRBV24-1 to TRBJ2-3; D gene uncertain. The CDR3 is 12 residues long. Germline V CDR1 and CDR2: KGHDR, SFDVKD. CDR3 loop: CTTSDSQDTQYF. CDR3 DNA sequence: TGTACCACCAGTGATTCCCAAGATACGCAGTATTTT.

This chain links TRBV27 with TRBJ1-4, with D perhaps TRBD1 (6 bases). The CDR3 runs 15 residues. V dropped 6 bases and J dropped 7 bases, with 18 bases sitting between them. Germline V lookup: CDR1 MNHEY, CDR2 SMNVEV (reference sequence). The CDR3 is CASSPMDRRREKLFF. The CDR3 coding sequence is TGTGCCAGCAGCCCTATGGACAGACGGCGTGAAAAACTGTTTTTT.

The V and J genes are TRBV20-1 and TRBJ1-4; D is unresolved. The length of the CDR3 is 13 residues. Germline loops: CDR1 DFQATT, CDR2 SNEGSKA (reference sequence). Trimming stripped 6 bases from V and 7 bases from J, with 15 bases between. The CDR3 DNA follows: TGCAGTGCGCGGGTAGCTTGGGGTGAAAAACTGTTTTTT. This codes for CSARVAWGEKLFF.